The 21 T cell receptor beta chains in this list originate from one sample, sequenced in a study of cytomegalovirus exposure and HLA in healthy donors. TCRdb's table, derived via immunoSEQ multiplex PCR, lists solely in-frame clones and lacks some. The table includes approximately 160,000 clones, about 89% detected once. The specimen was PBMCs. These receptors all stem from a young woman in good health and CMV-seropositive.

The chain links TRBV4-2 to TRBJ2-7; 7 bases align to TRBD1. V dropped 5 bases and J dropped 4; count of bases not matched to a gene: 5. The V gene's germline CDR1 is LGHNA and CDR2 YNFKEQ. The CDR3 loop spans 13 amino acids. CDR3: CASSSLGQYEQYF. The DNA for the CDR3 is TGTGCCAGCAGCTCCCTGGGACAGTACGAGCAGTACTTC.

The chain recombines TRBV6-1 with TRBJ2-2, with 10 bases aligning to TRBD2. The trim removed 3 bases at V and 6 bases at J, leaving 13 bases unmatched. The CDR3 runs to 18 residues. The germline V gene has CDR1 MNHNS and CDR2 SASEGT. The CDR3 coding sequence is TGTGCCAGCAGTGACGAAGATAGACTAGCGGGTCAACCCGGGGAGCTGTTTTTT. This sequence encodes CASSDEDRLAGQPGELFF.

The V gene is TRBV9, the J gene TRBJ1-2, with a tentative D call TRBD1 (6 bases). CDR3 length equals 16 residues. Trimming cost V 4 bases and J 3 bases, with 19 bases left between them. Germline V lookup: CDR1 SGDLS, CDR2 YYNGEE. The CDR3 region has the DNA TGTGCCAGCAGCCGATACCGCACAGGGTCCGACTATGGCTACACCTTC. Residues: CASSRYRTGSDYGYTF.

The chain employs TRBV4-2 and TRBJ2-1; 7 bases are shared with TRBD1. The CDR3 spans 15 residues. CDR1 is LGHNA and CDR2 is YNFKEQ in the germline V gene. J lost 4 bases, V lost 0 bases, and 3 bases had no gene match. Here the CDR3 DNA reads TGTGCCAGCAGCCAAGAGGCAGGGGGATACAATGAGCAGTTCTTC. It yields the protein CASSQEAGGYNEQFF.

V and J are TRBV7-8 and TRBJ1-1; D uncertain. The V gene's germline CDR1 is SGHVS and CDR2 FQNEAQ. V lost 8 bases and J lost 6, with 19 bases in between. There are 14 residues in the CDR3. This chain's CDR3 is CASFSVGSPSEAFF. The CDR3 coding sequence is TGTGCCAGCTTCAGCGTCGGGTCACCGTCTGAAGCTTTCTTT.

The CDR3 protein is CSVVRDIGYEQYF. The CDR3 region has the DNA TGCAGCGTTGTCCGGGACATCGGTTACGAGCAGTACTTC. The chain is built from TRBV29-1 and TRBJ2-7, with D tentatively TRBD1 (6 bases). The CDR3 has 13 amino acids. Germline values: CDR1 SQVTM, CDR2 ANQGSEA. The ends were cut back, 4 bases at V and 4 bases at J, with 14 bases in the middle.

This clone has just one count. The chain employs TRBV5-4 and TRBJ1-2, with 7 bases lining up with TRBD1. The CDR3 spans 14 residues. With 9 bases clipped from V and 5 bases from J, the junction kept 13 bases outside the gene matches. Per germline, CDR1 SGHNT and CDR2 YYREEE (reference sequence). CDR3 in amino acids: CATRRLGGPYGYTF. The CDR3 DNA reads as TGTGCCACCAGACGGCTAGGGGGCCCGTATGGCTACACCTTC. The complete variable domain, with remaining parts taken from reference TRBV5-4 and TRBJ1-2, reads ETGVTQSPTHLIKTRGQQVTLRCSSQSGHNTVSWYQQALGQGPQFIFQYYREEENGRGNFPPRFSGLQFPNYSSELNVNALELDDSALYLCATRRLGGPYGYTFGSGTRLTVV.

The chain couples TRBV25-1 to TRBJ1-1; 7 positions agree with TRBD1. This CDR3 has 14 amino acids. The germline gives CDR1 MGHDK, CDR2 SYGVNS. With 2 bases clipped from V and 4 bases from J, the junction kept 4 bases outside the gene matches. As DNA, the CDR3 is TGTGCCAGCAGTGAACCAGGGGGAGGCACTGAAGCTTTCTTT. Amino acids: CASSEPGGGTEAFF.

As regards this clone: The identical CDR3 is also encoded by other nucleotide sequences in the sample. The chain has TRBV19 and TRBJ1-5, with D possibly matching TRBD1 (5 bases). CDR1 and CDR2 (germline): LNHDA, SQIVND (reference sequence). This CDR3 is 15 amino acids long. V was shortened by 1 base and J by 4 bases, with 11 bases between the two germline ends. CDR3 in DNA: TGTGCCAGTAGTATAGGCGGGGGATCTAATCAGCCCCAGCATTTT. It is translated as CASSIGGGSNQPQHF.

The chain couples TRBV7-6 to TRBJ1-3; no clear D. The germline V and J ends were trimmed by 1 base and 0 bases, with 7 bases remaining between them. The germline gives CDR1 SGHVS, CDR2 FNYEAQ. The length of the CDR3 is 15 residues. CDR3 nucleotide sequence: TGTGCCAGCAGCTTAGACTTCGACTCTGGAAACACCATATATTTT. This gives the protein CASSLDFDSGNTIYF.

This clone was picked up one time. The V gene is TRBV7-9, the J gene TRBJ2-1; 12 nucleotides align to TRBD2. Per germline, CDR1 SEHNR and CDR2 FQNEAQ (reference sequence). Trimming cost V 4 bases and J 10 bases; bases outside gene matches: 11. There are 16 residues in the CDR3. CDR3 sequence reads: CASSSRTSGTLEEQFF. The CDR3 DNA reads as TGTGCCAGCAGCTCCAGGACTAGCGGGACACTGGAAGAGCAGTTCTTC.

The genes are TRBV4-1 and TRBJ2-4, with no clear D. The V end lost 0 bases, the J end lost 1 base, and 10 bases lay between the germline ends. Per germline, CDR1 MGHRA and CDR2 YSYEKL. The length of the CDR3 is 16 residues. This chain's CDR3 is CASSQDMSIAKNIQYF. CDR3 sequence (DNA): TGCGCCAGCAGCCAAGATATGAGTATCGCCAAAAACATTCAGTACTTC.

This rearrangement joins TRBV27 to TRBJ1-2; D is perhaps TRBD1 (6 bases). Trimming cost V 4 bases and J 4 bases, with 10 bases left between them. In germline, CDR1 is MNHEY, CDR2 SMNVEV (reference sequence). There are 13 residues in the CDR3. The CDR3 protein is CASSSTGGYGYTF. In nucleotides, the CDR3 is TGTGCCAGCAGTTCGACAGGCGGCTATGGCTACACCTTC.

The V call is TRBV5-1, the J call TRBJ1-4; TRBD1 is a possible D gene (6 bases). CDR1 SGHRS and CDR2 YFSETQ come from the germline V gene. V was pared by 2 bases and J by 5 bases, with 10 bases between. CDR3 length: 14 amino acids. CDR3 in DNA: TGCGCCAGCAGCTTACAGGGATTAAATGAAAAACTGTTTTTT. Translated: CASSLQGLNEKLFF.

The chain combines TRBV2 with TRBJ1-2; D ambiguous. The CDR3 consists of 13 residues. Germline V gene lookup returns CDR1 SNHLY and CDR2 FYNNEI. Trimming removed 5 bases from V and 8 bases from J, with 15 bases in between. This CDR3 reads CASSPRELTGYTF. Here the CDR3 DNA reads TGTGCCAGCAGTCCTAGGGAGCTAACAGGCTACACCTTC.

This clone is a singleton in its sample. V and J are TRBV4-3 and TRBJ2-2; TRBD1 might be the D (6 bases). Trimming pared 3 bases from V and 1 base from J, leaving 9 bases between. The CDR3 is 15 amino acids. Germline loops: CDR1 LGHNA, CDR2 YSLEER. Written as DNA, the CDR3 is TGCGCCAGCAGCCATCCGGGACAGAACACCGGGGAGCTGTTTTTT. Amino acid sequence: CASSHPGQNTGELFF.

The chain carries TRBV7-9 and TRBJ1-1; D is uncertain. Germline V gene sequence: CDR1 SEHNR, CDR2 FQNEAQ (reference sequence). The CDR3 is 16 residues long. The V end lost 6 bases, the J end lost 0 bases, and 17 bases lay between the germline ends. The chain's CDR3 is CASSSTSGRLNTEAFF. CDR3 DNA sequence: TGTGCCAGCAGTTCCACCTCGGGGAGGTTGAACACTGAAGCTTTCTTT.

This sequence joins TRBV6-5 and TRBJ2-5; 11 nucleotides match TRBD2. Germline CDR1 and CDR2: MNHEY and SVGAGI. V trimming: 6 bases; J trimming: 7 bases; junction bases outside the gene matches: 7. This CDR3 has 14 amino acids. As DNA, the CDR3 is TGTGCCAGCAGGCAACTAGCGGGGGATGGGACCCAGTACTTC. It codes for CASRQLAGDGTQYF.

The CDR3 coding sequence is TGTGCCAGCAGCACCGGGACAGGCCAAGAGACCCAGTACTTC. Its protein product is CASSTGTGQETQYF. This chain uses TRBV7-7 with TRBJ2-5; 8 bases agree with TRBD1. J lost 1 base, V lost 5 bases, and 3 bases had no gene match. Germline V lookup: CDR1 SSHAT, CDR2 FNYEAQ (reference sequence). This CDR3 comprises 14 residues.

In this sample, this clone turned up a few times. V usage is TRBV6-5 and J usage is TRBJ2-7; D perhaps matches TRBD1 (5 bases). V lost 6 bases, J lost 0 bases, and 12 bases lay in between. The germline CDR1 and CDR2 sequences are MNHEY and SVGAGI. There are 14 residues in the CDR3. Here the CDR3 reads CASRTRQSSYEQYF. The CDR3 DNA follows: TGTGCCAGCAGGACACGACAGAGCTCCTACGAGCAGTACTTC.

The rearrangement links TRBV4-1 to TRBJ2-1; 12 bases agree with TRBD2. V lost 1 base and J lost 7; bases outside the gene matches: 8. The CDR3 spans 17 residues. Germline V lookup: CDR1 MGHRA, CDR2 YSYEKL. Written as DNA, the CDR3 is TGCGCCAGCAGCCAAGGGGTAGGGACTAGCGGGCAAAATGAGCAGTTCTTC. The encoded protein is CASSQGVGTSGQNEQFF.